This TCR beta chain was observed in a study of CD4 T cells in relation to SARS-CoV-2 and coronaviruses. Turning to the study itself: ViraFEST: approximately eleven-day antigen culture of PBMCs, then TCR beta CDR3 sequencing. Study results and caveats: Monoreactive clones expanded significantly more to SARS-CoV-2 than crossreactive clones did.

As regards this clone: Antigen unknown.

From germline, CDR1 is MNHEY and CDR2 SVGAGI. The CDR3 has 14 amino acids. Trimming pared 5 bases from V and 4 bases from J, leaving 14 bases between. CD4+ T cells from unexposed donors were obtained before the COVID-19 pandemic (2011-2018). Isolation of CD4+ T cells took place after around eleven days in culture. Data came from immunoSEQ multiplex PCR; TCRdb stores just in-frame clones and leaves some out. Here the sample spans roughly 15,000 clones, 82% being singletons. The material sequenced was CD4+ T cells from PBMCs, cultured in vitro. The chain joins TRBV6-5 to TRBJ1-2; maybe TRBD1 (6 bases). This receptor was obtained from a human donor in good health. CDR3 residues: CASSRQAYFYGYTF. The CDR3 DNA reads as TGTGCCAGCAGTCGACAGGCCTATTTCTATGGCTACACCTTC.